A selection of T cell receptor beta chains follows, all from one sample in a study of blood T cell repertoires in COVID-19. TCRdb's copy holds only in-frame clones and misses some; the assay was immunoSEQ multiplex PCR. The profile shows some 120,000 clones, roughly 90% of them singletons. Sequencing input: peripheral blood. These receptors were taken from a man aged 50 to 59 with acute or convalescent COVID-19. CDR3s include the opening cysteine and the closing phenylalanine or tryptophan. The D gene is left open where the match is weak. Not every row has a clone size; where given, it reads once, few, many or a size class.

j_call,clone_size,v_call,d_call,cdr3_aa,cdr3_nt
TRBJ1-1,few,TRBV20-1,-,CSAKQVDEAFF,TGCAGTGCTAAACAGGTGGATGAAGCTTTCTTT
TRBJ2-3,-,TRBV29-1,-,CSVVVATDTQYF,TGCAGCGTTGTCGTAGCCACAGATACGCAGTATTTT
TRBJ2-7,-,TRBV6-7,-,CASSACQEQYF,TGTGCCAGCAGCGCATGCCAGGAGCAGTACTTC
TRBJ2-7,once,TRBV6-5,-,CASRVSEGGEWYF,TGTGCCAGCAGAGTTTCCGAGGGGGGGGAGTGGTACTTC
TRBJ2-3,-,TRBV7-9,-,CASSLDSYTDTQYF,TGTGCCAGCAGCTTAGACTCCTACACAGATACGCAGTATTTT
TRBJ2-5,-,TRBV19,TRBD1,CASKGAGQPTQYF,TGTGCCAGTAAGGGGGCAGGCCAGCCGACCCAGTACTTC
TRBJ2-7,-,TRBV7-9,-,CASSSRVDEQYF,TGTGCCAGCAGCTCCAGGGTCGACGAGCAGTACTTC
TRBJ1-6,-,TRBV21-1,-,CASSKKGQGRYNSPLHF,TGTGCCAGCAGCAAAAAGGGGCAGGGAAGGTATAATTCACCCCTCCACTTT
TRBJ2-5,once,TRBV30,TRBD2,CAWSDGLAGGMDQETQYF,TGTGCCTGGAGTGACGGACTAGCGGGAGGGATGGACCAAGAGACCCAGTACTTC
TRBJ2-1,few,TRBV30,TRBD2,CAGSSGLPYNEQFF,TGTGCCGGCTCTAGCGGTCTACCCTACAATGAGCAGTTCTTC
TRBJ1-1,-,TRBV7-2,TRBD1,CASSRDRGRAEAFF,TGTGCCAGCAGCCGGGACAGGGGTAGGGCTGAAGCTTTCTTT
TRBJ2-3,-,TRBV27,-,CASSFQKRDTQYF,TGTGCCAGCAGTTTCCAAAAGCGAGATACGCAGTATTTT
TRBJ1-5,once,TRBV6-5,-,CASSYASYQPQHF,TGTGCCAGCAGTTACGCGTCCTATCAGCCCCAGCATTTT
TRBJ2-1,-,TRBV7-6,TRBD2,CASSTSGRGHNEQFF,TGTGCCAGCAGCACGAGCGGGAGGGGTCACAATGAGCAGTTCTTC
TRBJ2-7,-,TRBV24-1,TRBD1,CATSDPGTGIREQYF,TGTGCCACCAGTGATCCAGGGACAGGGATCAGGGAGCAGTACTTC
TRBJ1-6,-,TRBV4-1,-,CASSQDPISPLHF,TGCGCCAGCAGCCAAGATCCCATCTCACCCCTCCACTTT
TRBJ1-1,-,TRBV7-6,-,CASSQPEGGNLMAEAFF,TGTGCCAGCAGCCAGCCAGAGGGAGGGAACCTAATGGCTGAAGCTTTCTTT
TRBJ2-5,-,TRBV30,TRBD2,CAWSSRRTSGKEETQYF,TGTGCCTGGAGTTCCCGCCGGACTAGCGGCAAAGAAGAGACCCAGTACTTC
TRBJ2-1,-,TRBV5-1,TRBD2,CASSRTSLSAEQFF,TGCGCCAGCAGCCGGACTAGCTTGTCGGCTGAGCAGTTCTTC
TRBJ2-4,-,TRBV3-1/TRBV3-2,TRBD2,CASGGGKNIQYF,TGTGCCAGCGGGGGGGGCAAAAACATTCAGTACTTC
TRBJ1-5,-,TRBV28,TRBD1,CASRAGTGKNQPQHF,TGTGCCAGCAGAGCCGGGACAGGGAAAAATCAGCCCCAGCATTTT
TRBJ1-1,-,TRBV18,-,CASSPLNSMNTEAFF,TGTGCCAGCTCACCATTGAACTCCATGAACACTGAAGCTTTCTTT
TRBJ2-1,once,TRBV6-5,TRBD1,CASSRTGGKNEQFF,TGTGCCAGCAGCAGGACAGGGGGCAAAAATGAGCAGTTCTTC
TRBJ2-7,-,TRBV11-3,TRBD2,CASSLDQGGLAGSYEQYF,TGTGCCAGCAGCTTAGATCAAGGCGGACTAGCGGGTTCCTACGAGCAGTACTTC
TRBJ2-1,-,TRBV27,-,CASSQGPTRGAQFF,TGTGCCAGCAGTCAGGGGCCCACTCGGGGGGCCCAGTTCTTC
TRBJ1-5,-,TRBV4-2,TRBD1,CASSQRTGSHF,TGTGCCAGCAGCCAGCGGACAGGGAGCCATTTT
TRBJ2-5,once,TRBV28,-,CASGGFGQETQYF,TGTGCCAGTGGGGGCTTCGGTCAAGAGACCCAGTACTTC
TRBJ2-7,-,TRBV5-1,-,CASSLNQHRTIYEQYF,TGCGCCAGCAGCTTGAACCAACACCGAACAATCTACGAGCAGTACTTC
TRBJ1-1,-,TRBV6-5,-,CASTDPTGGTEAFF,TGTGCCAGCACCGACCCGACAGGCGGCACTGAAGCTTTCTTT
TRBJ1-2,-,TRBV30,-,CAWSVSSYGYTF,TGTGCCTGGAGTGTGTCGAGCTATGGCTACACCTTC
TRBJ1-1,-,TRBV14,TRBD1,CASSQKGAQGLTEAFF,TGTGCCAGCAGCCAAAAAGGGGCACAGGGGCTCACTGAAGCTTTCTTT
TRBJ1-2,few,TRBV27,-,CASSRSGLNYGYTF,TGTGCCAGCAGTCGGAGCGGCCTGAACTATGGCTACACCTTC
TRBJ1-5,once,TRBV4-3,-,CASSQDGGEEQPQHF,TGCGCCAGCAGCCAAGATGGAGGGGAGGAGCAGCCCCAGCATTTT
TRBJ2-5,-,TRBV9,TRBD1,CASSEGTGGFGETQYF,TGTGCCAGCAGCGAGGGGACAGGGGGCTTTGGGGAGACCCAGTACTTC
TRBJ2-7,-,TRBV30,-,CAWSVSGYEQYF,TGTGCCTGGAGTGTATCAGGCTACGAGCAGTACTTC